This T cell receptor (beta chain) was sequenced in a study of T cell repertoires in cytomegalovirus infection. TCRdb ran MiXCR on the reads and lists one entry per CDR3 protein. The sample has around 260,000 distinct CDR3 sequences, roughly 9.1% seen once. This receptor was taken from a human donor in good health (CMV status not recorded). Some clones in this sample may be carry-over from other donors' samples. Sequencing was performed on PBMCs.

The CDR3 coding sequence is TGTGCCAGCAGCCCCTTCGGGGATAGTGGCTACACCTTC. It encodes CASSPFGDSGYTF. The chain uses TRBV7-2 and TRBJ1-2; D call uncertain. V lost 5 bases to trimming and J lost 7 bases, with 14 bases between them. Looked up from germline, CDR1 is SGHTA and CDR2 is FQGNSA. The CDR3 is 13 residues long.